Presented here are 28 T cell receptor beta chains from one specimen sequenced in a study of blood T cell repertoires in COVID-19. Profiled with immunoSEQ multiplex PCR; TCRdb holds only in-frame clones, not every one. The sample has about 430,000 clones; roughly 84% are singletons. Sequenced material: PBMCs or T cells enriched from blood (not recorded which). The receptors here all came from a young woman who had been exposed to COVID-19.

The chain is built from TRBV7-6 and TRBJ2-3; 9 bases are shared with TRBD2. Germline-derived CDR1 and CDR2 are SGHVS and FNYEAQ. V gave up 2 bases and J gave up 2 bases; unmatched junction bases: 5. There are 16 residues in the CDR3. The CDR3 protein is CASSLWGGGDTDTQYF. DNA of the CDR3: TGTGCCAGCAGCTTATGGGGCGGGGGGGACACAGATACGCAGTATTTT.

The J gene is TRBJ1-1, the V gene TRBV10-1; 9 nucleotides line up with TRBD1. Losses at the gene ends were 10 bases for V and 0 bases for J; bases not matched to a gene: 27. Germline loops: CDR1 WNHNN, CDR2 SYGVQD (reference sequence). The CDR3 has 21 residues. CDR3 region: CATTPRRDRDPRADMNTEAFF. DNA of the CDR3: TGCGCCACCACCCCGCGTAGGGACAGGGACCCCAGAGCTGATATGAACACTGAAGCTTTCTTT.

The CDR3 DNA reads as TGTGCCAGCAGTTACGGGACAGGGTACGAGCAGTACTTC. Its protein is CASSYGTGYEQYF. The chain combines TRBV6-5 with TRBJ2-7, with 9 nucleotides matching TRBD1. Trimming at V came to 2 bases and at J to 4 bases, leaving 0 bases not matched to a gene. Germline V gene sequence: CDR1 MNHEY, CDR2 SVGAGI. The CDR3 extends over 13 amino acids.

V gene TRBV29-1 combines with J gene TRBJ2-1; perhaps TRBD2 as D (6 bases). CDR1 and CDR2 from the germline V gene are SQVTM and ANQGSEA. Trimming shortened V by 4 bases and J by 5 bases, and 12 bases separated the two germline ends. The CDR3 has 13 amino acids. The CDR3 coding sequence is TGCAGCGTTGTAACTGCGGGGCACAATGAGCAGTTCTTC. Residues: CSVVTAGHNEQFF.

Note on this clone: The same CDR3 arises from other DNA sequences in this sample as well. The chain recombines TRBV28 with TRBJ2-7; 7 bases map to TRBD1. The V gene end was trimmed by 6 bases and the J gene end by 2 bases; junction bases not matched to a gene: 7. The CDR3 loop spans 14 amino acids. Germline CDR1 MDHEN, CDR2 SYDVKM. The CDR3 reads CASSRQGRPYEQYF. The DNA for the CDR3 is TGTGCCAGCAGCCGACAGGGCCGGCCCTACGAGCAGTACTTC.

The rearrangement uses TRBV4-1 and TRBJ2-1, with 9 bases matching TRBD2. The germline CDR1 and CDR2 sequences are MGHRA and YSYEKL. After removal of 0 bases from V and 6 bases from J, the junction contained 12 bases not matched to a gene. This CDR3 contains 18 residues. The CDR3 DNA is TGCGCCAGCAGCCAAGATCGTGGCGGGGGGGCGCGGAGCAATGAGCAGTTCTTC. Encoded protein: CASSQDRGGGARSNEQFF.

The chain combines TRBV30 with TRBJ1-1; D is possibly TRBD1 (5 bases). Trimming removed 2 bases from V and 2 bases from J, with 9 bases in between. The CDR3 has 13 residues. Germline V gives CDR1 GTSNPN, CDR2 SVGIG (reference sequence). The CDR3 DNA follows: TGTGCCTGGAGTCGACAGTTTAACACTGAAGCTTTCTTT. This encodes CAWSRQFNTEAFF.

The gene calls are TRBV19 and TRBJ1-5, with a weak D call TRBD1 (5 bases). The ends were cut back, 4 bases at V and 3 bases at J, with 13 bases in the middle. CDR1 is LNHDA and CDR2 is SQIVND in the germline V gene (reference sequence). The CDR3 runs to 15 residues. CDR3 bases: TGTGCCAGTAGTACACAGGACGGACCCAATCAGCCCCAGCATTTT. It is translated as CASSTQDGPNQPQHF.

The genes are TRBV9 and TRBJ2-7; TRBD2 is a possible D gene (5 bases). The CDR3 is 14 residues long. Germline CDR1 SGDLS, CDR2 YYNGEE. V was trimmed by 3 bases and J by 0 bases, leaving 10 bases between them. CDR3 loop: CASSGERSSYEQYF. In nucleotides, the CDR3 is TGTGCCAGCAGCGGGGAGCGGAGCTCCTACGAGCAGTACTTC.

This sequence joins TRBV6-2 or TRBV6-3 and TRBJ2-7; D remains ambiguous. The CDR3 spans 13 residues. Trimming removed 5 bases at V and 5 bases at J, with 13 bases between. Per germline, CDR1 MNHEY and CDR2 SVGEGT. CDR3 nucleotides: TGTGCCAGCAGTCCACGAGGATCCCACGAGCAGTACTTC. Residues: CASSPRGSHEQYF.

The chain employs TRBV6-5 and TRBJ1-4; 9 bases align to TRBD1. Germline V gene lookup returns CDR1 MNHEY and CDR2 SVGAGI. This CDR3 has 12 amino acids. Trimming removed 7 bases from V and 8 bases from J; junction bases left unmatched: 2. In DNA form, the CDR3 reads TGTGCCAGCAAGGACAGGGGCGAAAAACTGTTTTTT. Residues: CASKDRGEKLFF.

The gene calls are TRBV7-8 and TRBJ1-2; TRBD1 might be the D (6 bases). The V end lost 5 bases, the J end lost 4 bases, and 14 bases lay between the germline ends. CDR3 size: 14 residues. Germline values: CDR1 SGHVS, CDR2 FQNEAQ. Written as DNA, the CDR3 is TGTGCCAGCAGCCCGAGGGACATTGGCTATGGCTACACCTTC. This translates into CASSPRDIGYGYTF.

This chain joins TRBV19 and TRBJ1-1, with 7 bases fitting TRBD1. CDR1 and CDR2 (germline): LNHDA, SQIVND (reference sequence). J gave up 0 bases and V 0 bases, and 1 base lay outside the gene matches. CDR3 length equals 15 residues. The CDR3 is CASSIEGGVNTEAFF. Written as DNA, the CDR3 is TGTGCCAGTAGTATAGAAGGGGGCGTGAACACTGAAGCTTTCTTT.

CDR3 sequence: CASSPLAGGETQYF. The CDR3 coding sequence is TGTGCCAGCAGTCCTCTAGCCGGCGGAGAGACCCAGTACTTC. The V gene is TRBV27, the J gene TRBJ2-5, with D possibly being TRBD2 (5 bases). The CDR3 totals 14 residues. Germline CDR1 is MNHEY and CDR2 is SMNVEV (reference sequence). V lost 5 bases to trimming and J lost 4 bases, with 14 bases between them.

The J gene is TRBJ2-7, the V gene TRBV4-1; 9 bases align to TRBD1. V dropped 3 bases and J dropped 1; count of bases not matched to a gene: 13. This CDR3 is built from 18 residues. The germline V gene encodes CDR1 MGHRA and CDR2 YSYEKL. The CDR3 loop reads CASSHKMGGQGASYEQYF. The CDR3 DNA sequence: TGCGCCAGCAGCCATAAAATGGGGGGACAGGGTGCATCCTACGAGCAGTACTTC.

The CDR3 region has the DNA TGTGCCACCAGCAGAGATAAGGGACACCTCGAACGATACACCTTC. Amino acids: CATSRDKGHLERYTF. The chain couples TRBV15 to TRBJ1-2, with a weak D call TRBD1 (6 bases). There are 15 residues in the CDR3. Trimming left V 0 bases short and J 11 bases short, with 19 bases between. Germline CDR1 reads LNHNV; CDR2 reads YYDKDF (reference sequence).

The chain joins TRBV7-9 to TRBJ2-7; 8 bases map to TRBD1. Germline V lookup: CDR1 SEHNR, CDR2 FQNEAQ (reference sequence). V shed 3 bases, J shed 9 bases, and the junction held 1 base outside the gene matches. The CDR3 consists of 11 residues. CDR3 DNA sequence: TGTGCCAGCAGCTTCGGACAGGGGCAGTACTTC. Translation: CASSFGQGQYF. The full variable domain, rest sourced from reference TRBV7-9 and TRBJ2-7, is DTGVSQNPRHKITKRGQNVTFRCDPISEHNRLYWYRQTLGQGPEFLTYFQNEAQLEKSRLLSDRFSAERPKGSFSTLEIQRTEQGDSAMYLCASSFGQGQYFGPGTRLTVT.

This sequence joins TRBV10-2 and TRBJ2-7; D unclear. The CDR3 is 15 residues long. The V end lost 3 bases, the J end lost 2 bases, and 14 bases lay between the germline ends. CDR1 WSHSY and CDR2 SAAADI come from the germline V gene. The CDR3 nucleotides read TGCGCCAGCAGTGATGGTTATGGCCTCACCTACGAGCAGTACTTC. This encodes CASSDGYGLTYEQYF.

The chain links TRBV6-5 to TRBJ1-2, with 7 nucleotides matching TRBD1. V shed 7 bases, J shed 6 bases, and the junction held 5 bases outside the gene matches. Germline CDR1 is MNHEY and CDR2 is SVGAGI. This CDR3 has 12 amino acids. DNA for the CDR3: TGTGCCAGCACTCGGACAGGAAATGGCTACACCTTC. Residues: CASTRTGNGYTF.

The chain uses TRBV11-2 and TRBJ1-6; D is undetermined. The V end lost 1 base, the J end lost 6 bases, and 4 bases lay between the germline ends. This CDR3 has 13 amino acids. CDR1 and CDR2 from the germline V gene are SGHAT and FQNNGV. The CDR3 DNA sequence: TGTGCCAGCAGCTTAGCGAGTAATTCACCCCTCCACTTT. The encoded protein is CASSLASNSPLHF.

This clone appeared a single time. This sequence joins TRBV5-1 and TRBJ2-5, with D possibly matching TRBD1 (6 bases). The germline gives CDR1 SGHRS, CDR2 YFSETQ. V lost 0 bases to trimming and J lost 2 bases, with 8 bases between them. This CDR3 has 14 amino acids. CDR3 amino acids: CASSLGRGQETQYF. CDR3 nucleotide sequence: TGCGCCAGCAGCTTGGGTAGGGGGCAAGAGACCCAGTACTTC. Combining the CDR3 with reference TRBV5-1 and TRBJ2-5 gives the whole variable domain KAGVTQTPRYLIKTRGQQVTLSCSPISGHRSVSWYQQTPGQGLQFLFEYFSETQRNKGNFPGRFSGRQFSNSRSEMNVSTLELGDSALYLCASSLGRGQETQYFGPGTRLLVL.

The CDR3 DNA sequence: TGTGCCAGTAGTATAGGGGCGTCCGGGGAGCTGTTTTTT. It yields the protein CASSIGASGELFF. The chain carries TRBV19 and TRBJ2-2; no clear D gene. Germline CDR1 reads LNHDA; CDR2 reads SQIVND (reference sequence). This CDR3 contains 13 residues. Between the trimmed V and J ends, which lost 1 base and 6 bases, there was a span of 6 bases.

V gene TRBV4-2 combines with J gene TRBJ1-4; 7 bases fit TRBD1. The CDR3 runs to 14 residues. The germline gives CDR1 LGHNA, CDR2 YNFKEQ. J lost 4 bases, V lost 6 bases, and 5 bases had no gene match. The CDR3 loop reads CASRNRGHNEKLFF. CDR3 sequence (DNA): TGTGCCAGCAGAAACAGGGGCCATAATGAAAAACTGTTTTTT.

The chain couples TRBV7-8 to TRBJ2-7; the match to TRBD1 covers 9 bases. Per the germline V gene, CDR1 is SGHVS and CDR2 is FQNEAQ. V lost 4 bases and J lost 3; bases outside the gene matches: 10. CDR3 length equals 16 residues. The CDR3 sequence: CASSSKAGTGFYEQYF. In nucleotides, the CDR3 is TGTGCCAGCAGCTCCAAAGCCGGGACAGGGTTCTACGAGCAGTACTTC. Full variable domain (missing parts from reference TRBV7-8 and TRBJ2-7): GAGVSQSPRYKVAKRGQDVALRCDPISGHVSLFWYQQALGQGPEFLTYFQNEAQLDKSGLPSDRFFAERPEGSVSTLKIQRTQQEDSAVYLCASSSKAGTGFYEQYFGPGTRLTVT.

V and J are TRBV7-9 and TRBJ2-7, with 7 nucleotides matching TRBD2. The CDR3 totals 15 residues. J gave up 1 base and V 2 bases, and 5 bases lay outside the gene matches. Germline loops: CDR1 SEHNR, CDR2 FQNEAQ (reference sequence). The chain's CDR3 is CASSLLAADSYEQYF. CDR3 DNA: TGTGCCAGCAGCTTACTAGCGGCGGATTCCTACGAGCAGTACTTC.

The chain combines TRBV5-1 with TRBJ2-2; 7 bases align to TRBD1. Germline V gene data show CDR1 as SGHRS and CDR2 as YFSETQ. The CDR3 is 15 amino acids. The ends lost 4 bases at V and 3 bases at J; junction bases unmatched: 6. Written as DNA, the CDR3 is TGCGCCAGCAGCCCACACAGGGGCTACACCGGGGAGCTGTTTTTT. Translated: CASSPHRGYTGELFF. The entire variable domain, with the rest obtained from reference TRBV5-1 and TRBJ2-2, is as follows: KAGVTQTPRYLIKTRGQQVTLSCSPISGHRSVSWYQQTPGQGLQFLFEYFSETQRNKGNFPGRFSGRQFSNSRSEMNVSTLELGDSALYLCASSPHRGYTGELFFGEGSRLTVL.

CDR3 amino acids: CASTPSEDRDGYTF. The CDR3, as DNA: TGTGCCAGCACGCCTTCAGAGGACAGGGATGGCTACACCTTC. The V call is TRBV28, the J call TRBJ1-2; 8 positions match TRBD1. The V and J ends lost 7 bases and 6 bases, in that order; junction bases with no gene match: 10. The CDR3 runs to 14 residues. Germline V gene data show CDR1 as MDHEN and CDR2 as SYDVKM.

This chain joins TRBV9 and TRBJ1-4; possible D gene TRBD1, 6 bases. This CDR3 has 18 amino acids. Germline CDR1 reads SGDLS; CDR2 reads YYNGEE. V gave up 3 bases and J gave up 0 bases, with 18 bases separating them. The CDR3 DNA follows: TGTGCCAGCAGCGCGCTACAGGGTCGGGGTTCAACTAATGAAAAACTGTTTTTT. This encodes CASSALQGRGSTNEKLFF.